Described below is a single TCR beta chain sequence and its context. The same CDR3 can be traced to other DNA sequences in this sample. Germline CDR1 LNHDA, CDR2 SQIVND (reference sequence). V lost 4 bases and J 1 base, leaving 7 bases between the germline ends. The CDR3 totals 13 residues. Per the original methods: Cell counts per sample came from amplifying reference gene primers. Some clones are missing from TCRdb's copy, which holds only in-frame ones; the method was immunoSEQ multiplex PCR. The D gene and trimming were derived from the DNA, and the V and J assignments and clone size from that table. The table has some 150,000 clones, about 92% seen once. The record originates from a study of blood T cell repertoires in COVID-19. Overall study context: Spain, Italy and the United States supplied samples that represented acute and convalescent COVID-19. PBMCs, B-cell-depleted T cells, or T cells were the source of the cDNA or gDNA that made up the material.

Sequencing input: peripheral blood. The sequence was collected from a human donor in a cohort sampled during active COVID-19. V usage is TRBV19 and J usage is TRBJ1-1; D not certain. CDR3 sequence reads: CASSTTANTEAFF. The CDR3 DNA sequence: TGTGCCAGTAGTACAACAGCGAACACTGAAGCTTTCTTT.